The source of this T cell receptor (beta chain) is a study of T cells after posttransplantation cyclophosphamide. Study-wide results and caveats: Recipient CMV seropositivity and CMV reactivation strongly tracked TRB clonality. TRB overlap between skin or GI tissue T cells and blood was limited. Later post-transplant blood repertoires were often dominated by donor CD8+ memory clones.

Generated by immunoSEQ multiplex PCR, the TCRdb table keeps only in-frame clones and is missing some. The data contain about 36,000 clones, just under 80% of them singletons. CDR1 and CDR2 from the germline V gene are ENHRY and SYGVKD. The CDR3 has 15 amino acids. Trimming left V 3 bases short and J 2 bases short, with 13 bases between. Cyclophosphamide on days +3 and +4 followed busulfan-fludarabine conditioning and a marrow graft. As regards this clone: The antigen is not known.

V gene TRBV10-3 combines with J gene TRBJ1-1; perhaps TRBD1 as D (5 bases). The source was CD4+ T cells sorted from blood, collected 1,700 to 2,000 days after a stem cell transplant with posttransplant cyclophosphamide. This clonotype was sampled from a female patient in her 40s who received an allogeneic stem cell transplant from a related donor, was CMV-positive, and had no GVHD. Among the T cells, some may be from the graft donor. The CDR3 nucleotides are TGTGCCATCAGTGACCCGGGACTCGCAAACACTGAAGCTTTCTTT. Residues: CAISDPGLANTEAFF.